Following are 8 T cell receptor beta chains from one sample sequenced in a study of T-cell reconstitution after alpha-beta-depleted transplantation in children (TCRdb year 2016). The meaning of the sample's treatment or condition label: allogeneic hematopoietic cell transplantation with graft depleted of TCRalphabeta T cells and CD19 B cells. Libraries came from PCR. The listed sequencing device is Illumina HiSeq 2500. Molecular barcoding was employed in the preparation of TCR libraries, with unique molecular identifiers being used to normalize TCRbeta repertoire quantification. TCRdb took the public reads, trimmed them with fastp at Q25, ran MiXCR for clone calling and kept in-frame beta chains. Entries are consolidated by CDR3 protein sequence, retaining the most common genes and DNA. Across this sample there are 700,000 to 950,000 distinct CDR3 sequences, with roughly 16% seen only once. The ten largest clones take up around 4.5% of the sample.

The sequences come from PBMCs, mostly from graft donor cells, collected 360 days after TCRalphabeta/CD19-depleted stem cell transplant. The receptors stem from a male patient between 5 and 17 years old who had a stem cell transplant for acute lymphoblastic leukemia, so the T cells may come from the graft donor.

This clonotype showed up just a few times. This chain joins TRBV6-5 and TRBJ2-7; either TRBD1 or TRBD2 may supply D (7 bases each). Trimming removed 0 bases from V and 4 bases from J, with 10 bases in between. CDR1 and CDR2 (germline): MNHEY, SVGAGI. The CDR3 length is 14 residues. Written as DNA, the CDR3 is TGTGCCAGCAGTTACTCCAGGGGGGGTTACGAGCAGTACTTC. The encoded protein is CASSYSRGGYEQYF.

This clonotype appeared a few times. The rearrangement links TRBV4-2 to TRBJ2-1; possible D gene TRBD2, 5 bases. Germline CDR1 and CDR2: LGHNA and YNFKEQ. The germline V and J ends were trimmed by 0 bases and 2 bases, with 14 bases remaining between them. The CDR3 loop spans 17 amino acids. The CDR3: CASSQDLTSGAYNEQFF. CDR3 sequence (DNA): TGTGCCAGCAGCCAAGATCTGACAAGCGGAGCCTACAATGAGCAGTTCTTC.

J is TRBJ2-2 and V is TRBV27; D might be TRBD2 (6 bases). CDR3 size: 16 residues. Germline CDR1 MNHEY, CDR2 SMNVEV (reference sequence). V gave up 5 bases and J gave up 5 bases, with 18 bases separating them. CDR3 protein: CASSRTRGVDTGELFF. The CDR3 DNA follows: TGTGCCAGCAGTCGCACCCGCGGGGTGGATACCGGGGAGCTGTTTTTT.

J is TRBJ1-1 and V is TRBV29-1, with no clear D. V shed 1 base and J shed 9 bases, with 12 bases lying between them. This CDR3 spans 12 amino acids. Germline values: CDR1 SQVTM, CDR2 ANQGSEA. CDR3 bases: TGCAGCGTTGAAGGGGTCGGGGTACAAGCTTTCTTT. Translation: CSVEGVGVQAFF.

This clonotype appeared many times. V usage is TRBV6-4 and J usage is TRBJ2-4; no definite D call. The CDR3 is made up of 15 amino acids. Per the germline V gene, CDR1 is MRHNA and CDR2 is SNTAGT. V was shortened by 3 bases and J by 1 base, with 10 bases between the two germline ends. Here the CDR3 DNA reads TGTGCCAGCAGTGATACCCTGAGGGCCAAAAACATTCAGTACTTC. Its protein product is CASSDTLRAKNIQYF.

This clonotype was found many times. V usage is TRBV9 and J usage is TRBJ2-5; possible D gene TRBD2, 6 bases. This CDR3 region has 13 residues. Germline V gene data show CDR1 as SGDLS and CDR2 as YYNGEE. The V end lost 2 bases, the J end lost 4 bases, and 9 bases lay between the germline ends. The CDR3 nucleotides read TGTGCCAGCAGCGTGGACGGGAGAGAGACCCAGTACTTC. It is translated as CASSVDGRETQYF.

At least ten counts were recorded for this clonotype. J is TRBJ2-7 and V is TRBV20-1; D gene unclear. V was shortened by 3 bases and J by 5 bases, with 20 bases between the two germline ends. Germline V lookup: CDR1 DFQATT, CDR2 SNEGSKA (reference sequence). The CDR3 is 15 residues long. The CDR3 loop reads CSASTPQKGMDEQYF. The CDR3 DNA reads as TGCAGTGCTAGCACCCCCCAGAAAGGGATGGACGAGCAGTACTTC.

This clonotype appeared a few times. The chain combines TRBV29-1 with TRBJ2-7; perhaps TRBD2 as D (7 bases). The CDR3 is 14 amino acids. Germline-derived CDR1 and CDR2 are SQVTM and ANQGSEA. Trimming removed 6 bases from V and 0 bases from J, with 15 bases in between. CDR3 in DNA: TGCAGCGTCCTACGCGGGGGCGGCTCCTACGAGCAGTACTTC. It encodes CSVLRGGGSYEQYF.